The present entry profiles one T cell receptor (beta chain) with its context. Its cognate antigen has yet to be identified. Qualities for individual bases were not recorded, and no much larger clone is one base off. The data were obtained in a study of identical twins (dated by TCRdb to about 2016). General notes on the study: To test whether fetal clonotypes persist, this study deep-sequenced TCR alpha and beta repertoires from monozygotic twins, from unrelated adults of various ages, and from cord blood. To rule out contamination, replicate twin experiments were performed at different times with different library preparation protocols. What the research found in general, with its limitations: Invariant T cells such as MAIT and iNKT could partly confound zero-insertion analyses, though diverse VJ usage argued against this for most clonotypes. In monozygotic twins, out-of-frame TCR alpha sharing was systematically underestimated by recombination models, although the models agreed with sharing between unrelated individuals. Abundant cord blood beta clonotypes had fewer insertions, young adult naive repertoires showed a similar but weaker trend, and memory repertoires showed no such trend. In beta out-of-frame sequences, excess twin sharing was weaker, because having fewer shared sequences lowered the signal-to-noise ratio. Compared with coincidental sharing between unrelated individuals, out-of-frame TCR alpha sequences shared between twins had an excess of sequences with low generation probability. Because the same donors could not be followed over many years, conclusions were based on cross-sectional statistical analysis.

The library was prepared using 5' RACE. Sequencer: Illumina HiSeq 2000. Template switching added a universal primer binding site, and the final cDNA carried a unique molecular identifier that allowed TCR cDNA molecules to be counted accurately. First-strand cDNA for TCR alpha and beta chains was synthesized from specific primers in the conserved constant-segment region. Each cDNA library was double barcoded, with a SMART-Mk sample barcode plus Illumina barcodes, to control for contamination. Two successive PCR steps introduced TruSeq adapter sequences along with Illumina sample barcodes. The TCR alpha and beta cDNA libraries were sequenced on the Illumina HiSeq platform using custom primers. As for the authors' bioinformatics: MiGEC was used to process raw reads and extract unique molecular identifiers, and MiXCR was used to find CDR3 positions. For each individual, recombination models were inferred using an EM algorithm with the repgenHMM and IGoR tools. The analysis of shared clonotypes was done with the tcR package in R, with sharing normalized by the product of cloneset sizes. To study raw recombination free of thymic and clonal selection effects, out-of-frame nonproductive sequences were analyzed. TCRdb redid the processing of the public reads, applying fastp at Q25 and MiXCR, and retained in-frame beta chains. Each CDR3 protein appears once, grouped with its most common genes and DNA. The V and J calls, along with clone size, are taken from TCRdb and not from the paper's own processing. In all, the sample holds about 330,000 distinct CDR3 sequences, and 12% of those were seen once. The ten largest clones represent approximately 7.9% of the sample.

Every donor in the study was a healthy Caucasian. The twin cohort comprised three pairs of female monozygotic twins, all aged roughly 18 to 30 years. Positive isolation kits from Invitrogen were used to isolate the CD4+ and CD8+ T cell populations. The CDR1 and CDR2 encoded by the germline V gene are SGHVS and FNYEAQ. The CDR3 contains 15 residues, cysteine and phenylalanine counted. Only the CDR3 DNA stays, 45 bases, in frame from base 1. V is pared back by 5 bases and J by 3 bases, with 15 bases lying between the germline termini. This sample also belongs to another study, concerning yellow fever vaccine responses in identical twins. The second study, in turn, reports: According to the authors, the vaccine-induced T cell response in identical twins seemed to be partly convergent and partly specific to each individual. In identical twins, the study followed T cell clones that responded to the vaccine with precision.

Material for sequencing was CD8+ T cells sorted from blood. The chain links TRBV7-6 with TRBJ2-3; a tentative D match to TRBD2 spans 6 bases. The receptor was isolated from a woman between 18 and 30 years old in good health. For the CDR3, the sequence is CASSQSRLETDTQYF. The sequenced DNA is TGTGCCAGCAGCCAGAGCCGACTAGAGACAGATACGCAGTATTTT.